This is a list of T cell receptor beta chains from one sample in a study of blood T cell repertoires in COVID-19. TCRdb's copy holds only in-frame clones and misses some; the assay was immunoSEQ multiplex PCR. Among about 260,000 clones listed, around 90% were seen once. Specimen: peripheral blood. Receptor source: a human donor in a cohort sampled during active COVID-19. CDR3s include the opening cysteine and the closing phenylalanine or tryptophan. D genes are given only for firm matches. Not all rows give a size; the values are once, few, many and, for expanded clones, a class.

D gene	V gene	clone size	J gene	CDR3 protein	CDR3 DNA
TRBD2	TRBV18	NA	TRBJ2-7	CASSPSGRAYEQYF	TGTGCCAGCTCACCGAGCGGGAGGGCCTACGAGCAGTACTTC
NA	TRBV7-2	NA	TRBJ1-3	CASSLTPTGFGNTIYF	TGTGCCAGCAGCTTAACCCCCACAGGGTTCGGAAACACCATATATTTT
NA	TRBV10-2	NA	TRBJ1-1	CASSDGREAFF	TGCGCCAGCAGTGATGGCAGAGAAGCTTTCTTT
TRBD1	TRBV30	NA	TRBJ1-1	CAWDRENTEAFF	TGTGCCTGGGACAGGGAGAACACTGAAGCTTTCTTT
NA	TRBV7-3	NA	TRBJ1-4	CASLFNEKLFF	TGTGCCAGCCTATTTAATGAAAAACTGTTTTTT
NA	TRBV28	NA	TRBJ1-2	CASSFNRGVYGYTF	TGTGCCAGCAGTTTTAATCGGGGGGTGTATGGCTACACCTTC
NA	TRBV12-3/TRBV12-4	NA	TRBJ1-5	CASSFSGNQPQHF	TGTGCCAGCAGTTTCTCCGGGAACCAGCCCCAGCATTTT
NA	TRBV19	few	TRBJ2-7	CASSMVRAGEQYF	TGTGCCAGTAGTATGGTTAGGGCGGGGGAGCAGTACTTC
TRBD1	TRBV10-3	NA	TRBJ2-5	CAISEQGASQETQYF	TGTGCCATCAGTGAACAGGGGGCGAGCCAAGAGACCCAGTACTTC
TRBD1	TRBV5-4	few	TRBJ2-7	CASSRQGQGLKEQYF	TGTGCCAGCAGCCGACAGGGACAGGGTTTAAAGGAGCAGTACTTC
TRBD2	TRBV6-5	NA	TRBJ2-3	CASSYRGADTQYF	TGTGCCAGCAGTTATCGGGGGGCAGATACGCAGTATTTT
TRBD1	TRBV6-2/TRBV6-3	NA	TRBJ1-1	CASSYWTGEAEAFF	TGTGCCAGCAGTTACTGGACAGGGGAGGCTGAAGCTTTCTTT
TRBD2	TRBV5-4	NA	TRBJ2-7	CASSPPGTRSYEQYF	TGTGCCAGCAGCCCACCCGGGACTAGGTCCTACGAGCAGTACTTC
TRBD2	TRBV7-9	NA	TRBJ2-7	CASGREPYEQYF	TGTGCCAGCGGGAGGGAGCCCTACGAGCAGTACTTC
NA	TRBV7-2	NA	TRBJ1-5	CASSPRQGNQPQHF	TGTGCCAGCAGCCCTCGACAGGGCAATCAGCCCCAGCATTTT
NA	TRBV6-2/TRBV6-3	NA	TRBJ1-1	CASSYSLRRDTEAFF	TGTGCCAGCAGTTACTCCCTAAGGAGGGACACTGAAGCTTTCTTT
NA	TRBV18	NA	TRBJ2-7	CASSLQVEAYEQYF	TGTGCCAGCTCACTTCAGGTGGAGGCGTACGAGCAGTACTTC
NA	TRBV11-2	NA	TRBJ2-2	CASSLTGLLNTGELFF	TGTGCCAGCAGCCTGACGGGACTCCTGAACACCGGGGAGCTGTTTTTT
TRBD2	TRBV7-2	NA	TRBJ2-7	CASSVSPGLADSYEQYF	TGTGCCAGCAGCGTGTCTCCGGGACTAGCGGACTCCTACGAGCAGTACTTC
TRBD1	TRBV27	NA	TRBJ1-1	CASSFAPGTGEAFF	TGTGCCAGCAGTTTTGCCCCCGGGACAGGTGAAGCTTTCTTT
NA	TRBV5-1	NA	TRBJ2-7	CASTQGNTWQYEQYF	TGCGCCAGCACTCAGGGGAACACTTGGCAGTACGAGCAGTACTTC
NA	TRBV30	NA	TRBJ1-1	CAWSVQEYSEAFF	TGTGCCTGGAGTGTACAGGAGTACTCTGAAGCTTTCTTT
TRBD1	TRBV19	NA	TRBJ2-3	CASSISGQATDTQYF	TGTGCCAGTAGTATATCTGGACAGGCCACAGATACGCAGTATTTT
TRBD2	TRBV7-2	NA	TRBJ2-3	CASRRPSGVSTDTQYF	TGTGCCAGCAGACGACCGAGCGGGGTGTCCACAGATACGCAGTATTTT
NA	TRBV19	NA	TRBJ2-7	CASSIVGGLEQYF	TGTGCCAGTAGTATAGTGGGGGGGCTTGAGCAGTACTTC
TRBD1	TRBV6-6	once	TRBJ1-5	CASSYRTGGNQPQHF	TGTGCCAGCAGTTACCGGACAGGTGGGAATCAGCCCCAGCATTTT
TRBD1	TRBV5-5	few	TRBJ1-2	CASSWGQGAGYGYTF	TGTGCCAGCAGCTGGGGACAGGGGGCTGGCTATGGCTACACCTTC
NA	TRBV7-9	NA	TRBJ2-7	CASSNRDSFSYEQYF	TGTGCCAGCAGCAACCGGGACTCCTTCTCCTACGAGCAGTACTTC
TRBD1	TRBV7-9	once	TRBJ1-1	CASSQAGQGAFF	TGTGCCAGCAGCCAGGCCGGACAGGGGGCTTTCTTT
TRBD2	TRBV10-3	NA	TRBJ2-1	CAISGRLAGPRDNEQFF	TGTGCCATCAGTGGGCGACTAGCGGGGCCAAGAGACAATGAGCAGTTCTTC
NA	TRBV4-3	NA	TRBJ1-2	CASTRSPPLNYGYTF	TGCGCCAGTACCCGTTCCCCCCCACTCAACTATGGCTACACCTTC
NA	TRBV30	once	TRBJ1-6	CACPWGPTESSYNSPLHF	TGTGCCTGTCCCTGGGGGCCGACAGAGAGCTCCTATAATTCACCCCTCCACTTT
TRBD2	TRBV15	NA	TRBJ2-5	CATSRAKPGLGVQETQYF	TGTGCCACCAGCAGGGCGAAACCGGGACTAGGAGTCCAAGAGACCCAGTACTTC
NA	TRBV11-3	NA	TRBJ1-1	CASSLARNTEAFF	TGTGCCAGCAGCTTAGCGAGGAACACTGAAGCTTTCTTT
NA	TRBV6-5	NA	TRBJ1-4	CASRTQGEEKLFF	TGTGCCAGCAGGACACAGGGCGAGGAAAAACTGTTTTTT
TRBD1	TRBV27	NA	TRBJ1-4	CASSFHRRGQGPEKLFF	TGTGCCAGCAGTTTTCATCGCCGCGGACAGGGCCCCGAAAAACTGTTTTTT
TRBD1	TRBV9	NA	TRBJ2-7	CASSADPGQGREQYF	TGTGCCAGCAGCGCAGACCCGGGACAGGGGCGCGAGCAGTACTTC
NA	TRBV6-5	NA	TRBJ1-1	CASSYVGQNTEAFF	TGTGCCAGCAGTTACGTCGGACAGAACACTGAAGCTTTCTTT
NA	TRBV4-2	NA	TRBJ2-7	CASSQVWGGYYEQYF	TGTGCCAGCAGCCAAGTATGGGGAGGCTACTACGAGCAGTACTTC
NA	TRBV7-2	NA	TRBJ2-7	CASSPQLATYEQYF	TGTGCCAGCAGCCCTCAACTAGCCACCTACGAGCAGTACTTC
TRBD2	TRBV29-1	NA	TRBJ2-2	CSTGGGELLKNTGELFF	TGCAGCACAGGTGGGGGGGAACTGCTAAAAAACACCGGGGAGCTGTTTTTT
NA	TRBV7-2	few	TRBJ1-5	CASSLRQGSQPQHF	TGTGCCAGCAGCTTAAGGCAGGGTAGTCAGCCCCAGCATTTT
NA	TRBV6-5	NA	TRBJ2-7	CASSYSGTGNYEQYF	TGTGCCAGCAGTTACTCGGGAACCGGGAACTACGAGCAGTACTTC
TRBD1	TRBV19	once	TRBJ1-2	CASSGQGYGYTF	TGTGCCAGTAGCGGACAGGGCTATGGCTACACCTTC
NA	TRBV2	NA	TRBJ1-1	CASRAEGNTEAFF	TGTGCCAGCAGGGCAGAGGGGAACACTGAAGCTTTCTTT
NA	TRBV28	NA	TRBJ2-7	CASGYSGYEQYF	TGTGCATCAGGGTACTCTGGCTACGAGCAGTACTTC
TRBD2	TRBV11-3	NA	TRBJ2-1	CASSSNLAGGEQFF	TGTGCCAGCAGCTCCAACTTGGCGGGGGGAGAGCAGTTCTTC
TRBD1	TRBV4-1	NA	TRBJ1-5	CASSQTFPTGHRSQPQHF	TGCGCCAGCAGCCAAACTTTCCCGACAGGGCACCGTTCCCAGCCCCAGCATTTT